The 29 T cell receptor beta chains given below trace back to one sample, sequenced in a study of shared clonotypes between healthy human individuals. The data were produced by immunoSEQ multiplex PCR, yet TCRdb's version contains in-frame clones alone and is incomplete. In the table there are 490,000 or so clones, around 80% of which are singletons. The sample taken for sequencing was PBMCs. The source is a woman in her 40s in good health. Some clones in this sample may be carry-over from other donors' samples.

Ten or more counts support this clone. The rearrangement links TRBV2 to TRBJ2-1; 8 bases fit TRBD2. V lost 6 bases and J lost 8; bases outside the gene matches: 15. CDR1 SNHLY and CDR2 FYNNEI come from the germline V gene. The CDR3 loop spans 16 amino acids. This chain's CDR3 is CASRTLKREYGDEQFF. The CDR3 DNA follows: TGTGCCAGCAGGACGCTAAAGCGGGAGTATGGAGATGAGCAGTTCTTC.

This clone was recorded many times. The chain is built from TRBV4-3 and TRBJ1-2, with a tentative D call TRBD1 (5 bases). The CDR3 runs 18 residues. V lost 4 bases to trimming and J lost 2 bases, with 23 bases between them. Germline V CDR1 and CDR2: LGHNA, YSLEER. CDR3 loop: CASSPSLTPGTVNYGYTF. The CDR3, as DNA: TGCGCCAGCAGCCCTTCACTAACCCCCGGGACCGTAAACTATGGCTACACCTTC.

With respect to this clone: This may arise from a read error, as a much more abundant clone is one base away. Other DNA sequences in this specimen translate into the identical CDR3. The chain couples TRBV2 to TRBJ2-7; perhaps TRBD2 as D (7 bases). Germline loops: CDR1 SNHLY, CDR2 FYNNEI. CDR3 length: 14 amino acids. The CDR3 DNA reads as TGCGCCACTACTATGGCGGGGGCCTCCTACGAGCAGTACTTC. As protein: CATTMAGASYEQYF.

This rearrangement joins TRBV19 to TRBJ1-2; TRBD1 might be the D (5 bases). The V gene's germline CDR1 is LNHDA and CDR2 SQIVND (reference sequence). V was shortened by 3 bases and J by 8 bases, with 10 bases between the two germline ends. The length of the CDR3 is 12 residues. The DNA of the CDR3 is TGTGCCAGTAGTATGGGGGGGTACGGCTACACCTTC. Protein product: CASSMGGYGYTF.

The gene calls are TRBV6-5 and TRBJ2-3; tentative D call: TRBD2 (6 bases). CDR1 is MNHEY and CDR2 is SVGAGI in the germline V gene. The length of the CDR3 is 15 residues. Trimming cost V 6 bases and J 5 bases, with 18 bases left between them. For the CDR3, the DNA is TGTGCCAGCAGCGCGGGACGCAGGGTGGAAGATACGCAGTATTTT. Translation: CASSAGRRVEDTQYF.

The rearrangement uses TRBV11-2 and TRBJ1-2; D gene unclear. Germline assignment: CDR1 SGHAT and CDR2 FQNNGV. This CDR3 has 15 amino acids. Trimming took off 2 bases at V and 3 bases at J, with 13 bases between the two ends. CDR3 in amino acids: CASSLMVGAHYGYTF. CDR3 sequence (DNA): TGTGCCAGCAGCTTAATGGTGGGTGCCCACTATGGCTACACCTTC.

J is TRBJ1-1 and V is TRBV6-5; a possible D gene is TRBD1 (6 bases). Germline values: CDR1 MNHEY, CDR2 SVGAGI. The CDR3 sequence is 15 residues long. The germline V and J ends were trimmed by 6 bases and 1 base, with 15 bases remaining between them. This CDR3 reads CASRLGQIKNTEAFF. The CDR3 DNA reads TGTGCCAGCAGACTCGGACAGATCAAGAACACTGAAGCTTTCTTT.

This chain connects TRBV7-2 to TRBJ1-2, with 7 bases aligning to TRBD1. The CDR3 length is 14 residues. V was pared by 4 bases and J by 4 bases, with 6 bases of the junction left unmatched. Germline V CDR1 and CDR2: SGHTA, FQGNSA. The CDR3 DNA is TGTGCCAGCAGCTCCCCGACAGGGTCCTATGGCTACACCTTC. Protein sequence: CASSSPTGSYGYTF.

J is TRBJ2-5 and V is TRBV14, with TRBD2 matching 15 bases. The CDR3 is made up of 16 amino acids. The germline V gene encodes CDR1 SGHDN and CDR2 FVKESK. Unmatched junction bases numbered 5, after V lost 3 bases and J lost 6 bases. The CDR3 loop reads CASSQRGLAGGKTQYF. The CDR3 bases are TGTGCCAGCAGCCAGAGAGGACTAGCGGGAGGGAAGACCCAGTACTTC.

The genes are TRBV27 and TRBJ2-1; possibly TRBD2 for D (6 bases). The CDR3 is made up of 13 amino acids. Trimming left V 5 bases short and J 5 bases short, with 10 bases between. Per germline, CDR1 MNHEY and CDR2 SMNVEV (reference sequence). The CDR3 sequence: CASSSRTNNEQFF. DNA for the CDR3: TGTGCCAGCAGTAGTAGGACTAACAATGAGCAGTTCTTC.

The V call is TRBV19, the J call TRBJ1-3; D call uncertain. The CDR3 has 15 residues. The germline V gene encodes CDR1 LNHDA and CDR2 SQIVND (reference sequence). Deletions cut 7 bases from V and 1 base from J, with 14 bases between. Here the CDR3 DNA reads TGTGCCAGTACCCTAGGCCGGTATTCTGGAAACACCATATATTTT. Translating it yields CASTLGRYSGNTIYF.

The chain is built from TRBV28 and TRBJ2-7; 10 bases line up with TRBD2. V lost 3 bases to trimming and J lost 3 bases; unmatched junction nucleotides: 8. Looked up from germline, CDR1 is MDHEN and CDR2 is SYDVKM. The length of the CDR3 is 16 residues. Here the CDR3 reads CASSLLGTSDLYEQYF. CDR3 DNA: TGTGCCAGCAGTTTGTTAGGGACTAGCGACCTCTACGAGCAGTACTTC.

CDR3 sequence reads: CASSLRGGNTEAFF. The CDR3 DNA reads TGTGCCAGCAGTCTCAGGGGAGGGAACACTGAAGCTTTCTTT. The chain joins TRBV28 to TRBJ1-1; maybe TRBD1 (6 bases). Trimming cost V 5 bases and J 1 base, with 11 bases left between them. The germline V gene encodes CDR1 MDHEN and CDR2 SYDVKM. The CDR3 runs to 14 residues.

CDR3 DNA sequence: TGTGCCAGCAGTGCGGTAGCGGAGACCTACAATGAGCAGTTCTTC. Translated, it gives CASSAVAETYNEQFF. This sequence joins TRBV6-1 and TRBJ2-1, with D possibly TRBD2 on 6 matching bases. Germline lookup yields CDR1 MNHNS and CDR2 SASEGT. This CDR3 has 15 residues. Trimming removed 4 bases at V and 2 bases at J, with 12 bases between.

The V gene is TRBV6-1, the J gene TRBJ1-2; no clear D gene. Germline CDR1 and CDR2: MNHNS and SASEGT. The length of the CDR3 is 13 residues. The V end was cut by 10 bases, the J end by 1 base, with 13 bases between. In DNA form, the CDR3 reads TGTGCCACCAGGACGGCAGATAACTATGGCTACACCTTC. It specifies CATRTADNYGYTF.

The chain has TRBV28 and TRBJ2-2, with 7 bases matching TRBD1. The CDR3 totals 16 residues. Germline V gene lookup returns CDR1 MDHEN and CDR2 SYDVKM. J lost 4 bases, V lost 2 bases, and 7 bases had no gene match. The CDR3 region is CASSLSPTGPTGELFF. CDR3 sequence (DNA): TGTGCCAGCAGTTTAAGCCCGACAGGGCCCACCGGGGAGCTGTTTTTT.

The sample holds a few counts of this clone. The J gene is TRBJ2-1, the V gene TRBV2; TRBD2 agrees at 12 bases. Germline assignment: CDR1 SNHLY and CDR2 FYNNEI. The CDR3 has 14 residues. V shed 6 bases, J shed 5 bases, and the junction held 2 bases outside the gene matches. The CDR3 reads CASRTSGSNNEQFF. For the CDR3, the DNA is TGTGCCAGCAGGACTAGCGGGAGTAACAATGAGCAGTTCTTC.

The chain is built from TRBV9 and TRBJ2-5; the D gene is possibly TRBD1 (7 bases). Germline V gene data show CDR1 as SGDLS and CDR2 as YYNGEE. The length of the CDR3 is 17 residues. V gave up 4 bases and J gave up 5 bases, with 24 bases separating them. Here the CDR3 DNA reads TGTGCCAGCAGCCCCGGGACTCAGGGGGTGTCGAGGGAGACCCAGTACTTC. It encodes CASSPGTQGVSRETQYF.

This clone was seen repeatedly, ten times or more. The V and J genes are TRBV29-1 and TRBJ1-1; 8 bases line up with TRBD1. Germline loops: CDR1 SQVTM, CDR2 ANQGSEA. V was clipped by 4 bases and J by 3 bases; unmatched bases: 4. This CDR3 spans 13 amino acids. As DNA, the CDR3 is TGCAGCGTTGCATCGACAGGGGACACTGAAGCTTTCTTT. This translates into CSVASTGDTEAFF.

The chain recombines TRBV27 with TRBJ2-5; 9 bases map to TRBD2. From germline, CDR1 is MNHEY and CDR2 SMNVEV (reference sequence). This CDR3 has 18 residues. The trim removed 1 base at V and 1 base at J, leaving 10 bases unmatched. CDR3 protein: CASSLWGGRASGQETQYF. In DNA form, the CDR3 reads TGTGCCAGCAGTTTATGGGGCGGGAGGGCCTCCGGCCAAGAGACCCAGTACTTC.

The J gene is TRBJ2-2, the V gene TRBV9; tentatively, D is TRBD2 (6 bases). V was pared by 0 bases and J by 3 bases, with 12 bases between. The CDR3 sequence is 16 residues long. Germline V CDR1 and CDR2: SGDLS, YYNGEE. CDR3 in amino acids: CASSVGSGADTGELFF. CDR3 DNA sequence: TGTGCCAGCAGCGTAGGCTCGGGAGCGGACACCGGGGAGCTGTTTTTT.

Note on this clone: This sample includes further DNA sequences coding for the same CDR3. V gene TRBV27 combines with J gene TRBJ2-3; unclear D gene. The CDR3 contains 13 residues. Germline V gene lookup returns CDR1 MNHEY and CDR2 SMNVEV (reference sequence). V was cut by 1 base and J by 1 base, with 3 bases left in between. In nucleotides, the CDR3 is TGTGCCAGCAGTTTATTCGGCACAGATACGCAGTATTTT. Translated, it gives CASSLFGTDTQYF.

The chain couples TRBV19 to TRBJ1-5; 9 bases are shared with TRBD1. CDR3 length equals 15 residues. CDR1 and CDR2 (germline): LNHDA, SQIVND (reference sequence). The trim removed 2 bases at V and 7 bases at J, leaving 6 bases unmatched. CDR3 residues: CASSITGGAGQPQHF. DNA of the CDR3: TGTGCCAGTAGTATAACAGGGGGCGCAGGGCAGCCCCAGCATTTT.

CDR3 in amino acids: CASSRGGTEQEDQHF. CDR3 bases: TGTGCCAGCAGCCGGGGTGGTACAGAACAAGAAGACCAGCATTTT. J is TRBJ1-5 and V is TRBV5-4; D unclear. CDR3 length: 15 amino acids. Trimming shortened V by 4 bases and J by 12 bases, and 23 bases separated the two germline ends. Germline V gene lookup returns CDR1 SGHNT and CDR2 YYREEE (reference sequence).

The CDR3: CASSWRTGADTQYF. CDR3 sequence (DNA): TGTGCCAGCAGTTGGAGGACGGGCGCAGATACGCAGTATTTT. The J gene is TRBJ2-3, the V gene TRBV6-5; weak D call: TRBD2 (5 bases). V was clipped by 4 bases and J by 4 bases, with 12 bases between them. The CDR3 is made up of 14 amino acids. Germline-derived CDR1 and CDR2 are MNHEY and SVGAGI.

The genes are TRBV5-1 and TRBJ2-2, with D perhaps matching TRBD2 (5 bases). Between the trimmed V and J ends, which lost 4 bases and 6 bases, there was a span of 16 bases. Germline V gene data show CDR1 as SGHRS and CDR2 as YFSETQ. The CDR3 is made up of 15 amino acids. The CDR3, as DNA: TGCGCCAGCAGCCCCTTTGCCGGGGAAGCCGGGGAGCTGTTTTTT. The encoded protein is CASSPFAGEAGELFF.

The chain has TRBV2 and TRBJ2-3; no clear D. From germline, CDR1 is SNHLY and CDR2 FYNNEI. V lost 3 bases and J lost 4, with 11 bases in between. The CDR3 extends over 14 amino acids. DNA for the CDR3: TGTGCCAGCAGTGACTTGTATGGGGCAGATACGCAGTATTTT. This translates into CASSDLYGADTQYF.

The chain has TRBV28 and TRBJ2-1, with TRBD2 identical over 12 bases. CDR1 is MDHEN, CDR2 SYDVKM, per germline. Unmatched junction bases numbered 6, after V lost 10 bases and J lost 8 bases. CDR3 length equals 13 residues. In nucleotides, the CDR3 is TGTGCCATCCCTAGCGGGAGGGCCGATGAGCAGTTCTTC. Protein: CAIPSGRADEQFF.

This clone came up many times. The chain recombines TRBV18 with TRBJ1-1; D is unresolved. Trimming stripped 1 base from V and 4 bases from J, with 19 bases between. The CDR3 loop spans 17 amino acids. Germline V gene lookup returns CDR1 KGHSH and CDR2 LQKENI. The CDR3 loop is CASSPRVLGETITEAFF. CDR3 nucleotides: TGTGCCAGCTCACCACGGGTTCTTGGGGAGACGATCACTGAAGCTTTCTTT.